The present T cell receptor (beta chain) was sequenced within a study of Ad26.COV2.S vaccination and SARS-CoV-2 variants. Looking at the study overall: In the study, Ad26.COV2.S was injected intramuscularly once, or twice 56 days apart. Findings and limits, study-wide: The study found similar non-spike TCR breadth in vaccine and placebo recipients. Substantial breadth was reported for post-vaccination spike-specific CD8+ and CD4+ T cells. The analyses of TCR breadth and depth may have understated the size of total T cell responses.

Regarding treatment: some 20 received Ad26.COV2.S at low or high dose, single or two shots; 5 received placebo; per-sample allocation not given. Day 63 following the first vaccine or placebo injection was when the samples were taken. As concerns this clone: Its antigen is not identified.

TCRdb's table, derived via immunoSEQ multiplex PCR, lists solely in-frame clones and lacks some. The table includes 300,000 to 400,000 clones, approximately 86% detected once. The V gene lost 1 base and the J gene lost 0 bases, with 13 bases spanning the gap. Germline assignment: CDR1 KGHSH and CDR2 LQKENI. The CDR3 runs 17 residues. The sequence derives from a person between 18 and 65 years old who received the Ad26.COV2.S COVID-19 vaccine or a placebo. The chain is built from TRBV18 and TRBJ1-3; D perhaps matches TRBD1 (5 bases). Sequencing was performed on peripheral blood, taken in a trial of Ad26.COV2.S vaccine versus placebo. CDR3 DNA sequence: TGTGCCAGCTCACCACAGGGGACGGATATCTCTGGAAACACCATATATTTT. It specifies CASSPQGTDISGNTIYF.